Below are 23 T cell receptor beta chains sequenced from a single sample in a study of blood T cell repertoires in COVID-19. Using immunoSEQ multiplex PCR, the repertoire was profiled, and TCRdb retains in-frame clones only, with some absent. The sample shows about 30,000 clones, roughly nine tenths of them seen only once. The specimen sequenced was peripheral blood. The origin of the receptors is a man between 65 and 85 years old with active or convalescent COVID-19.

The chain's CDR3 is CAISEGHDQPQHF. The DNA of the CDR3 is TGTGCCATCAGTGAGGGACACGATCAGCCCCAGCATTTT. The rearrangement links TRBV10-3 to TRBJ1-5, with D possibly being TRBD1 (5 bases). The CDR3 is 13 amino acids. Trimming took off 2 bases at V and 5 bases at J, with 7 bases between the two ends. The germline V gene encodes CDR1 ENHRY and CDR2 SYGVKD.

V and J are TRBV27 and TRBJ1-6; 10 nucleotides agree with TRBD1. The germline V gene has CDR1 MNHEY and CDR2 SMNVEV (reference sequence). This CDR3 is 14 amino acids long. V was clipped by 6 bases and J by 9 bases; unmatched bases: 5. The CDR3 region is CASSPDRGRSPLHF. The CDR3 region has the DNA TGTGCCAGCAGCCCTGACAGGGGGCGTTCACCCCTCCACTTT.

The DNA of the CDR3 is TGCGCCAGCAGCCGAACCCGGGGGGTCCCACCGTGGACCGGGGAGCTGTTTTTT. This sequence encodes CASSRTRGVPPWTGELFF. This rearrangement joins TRBV4-1 to TRBJ2-2; 7 bases align to TRBD2. This CDR3 has 18 amino acids. Trimming took 4 bases from V and 5 from J; bases not matched to a gene: 16. The germline V gene has CDR1 MGHRA and CDR2 YSYEKL.

The chain carries TRBV6-5 and TRBJ2-1, with 16 bases lining up with TRBD2. The CDR3 covers 15 residues. V dropped 6 bases and J dropped 5; count of bases not matched to a gene: 1. Germline CDR1 and CDR2: MNHEY and SVGAGI. The CDR3 sequence is CASRGLAGGNNEQFF. The CDR3 DNA reads as TGTGCCAGCAGGGGACTAGCGGGGGGGAACAATGAGCAGTTCTTC.

The chain combines TRBV6-2 or TRBV6-3 with TRBJ2-7, with a weak D call TRBD2 (6 bases). Trimming stripped 5 bases from V and 4 bases from J, with 15 bases between. CDR1 is MNHEY and CDR2 is SVGEGT in the germline V gene. The CDR3 has 14 residues. CDR3 protein: CASSMWDSRYEQYV. In nucleotides, the CDR3 is TGTGCCAGCAGTATGTGGGACTCGAGATACGAGCAGTACGTC.

The CDR3 coding sequence is TGTGCCAGCAGTGAGCAGGGCCGCCCCTATGGCTACACCTTC. Translating it yields CASSEQGRPYGYTF. The chain recombines TRBV5-6 with TRBJ1-2, with D possibly TRBD1 on 5 matching bases. The CDR3 loop spans 14 amino acids. The V end was cut by 5 bases, the J end by 4 bases, with 15 bases between. Germline-derived CDR1 and CDR2 are SGHDT and YYEEEE.

This chain links TRBV5-8 with TRBJ2-5; 10 bases align to TRBD2. Germline V CDR1 and CDR2: SGHTS, YDEGEE. V lost 5 bases and J lost 3; bases outside the gene matches: 4. This CDR3 region has 14 residues. The CDR3 loop is CASRVSGGEETQYF. The CDR3 DNA follows: TGTGCCAGCAGAGTAAGCGGGGGGGAAGAGACCCAGTACTTC.

The V and J genes are TRBV6-1 and TRBJ1-2, with D hard to call. Germline assignment: CDR1 MNHNS and CDR2 SASEGT. The CDR3 spans 14 residues. V was clipped by 3 bases and J by 5 bases, with 13 bases between them. In nucleotides, the CDR3 is TGTGCCAGCAGTGAGGGCAGCCCGATTTATGGCTACACCTTC. It yields the protein CASSEGSPIYGYTF.

The sample holds one count of this clone. This sequence joins TRBV29-1 and TRBJ2-5, with 9 bases matching TRBD2. In germline, CDR1 is SQVTM, CDR2 ANQGSEA. The J segment lost 4 bases and the V segment lost 7 bases, leaving 10 bases of the junction unmatched. The CDR3 consists of 14 residues. The CDR3 DNA sequence: TGCAGCGCCTCGTCGGGACTAGCTGTAGAGACCCAGTACTTC. It encodes CSASSGLAVETQYF.

This chain uses TRBV12-3 or TRBV12-4 with TRBJ2-5, with D perhaps TRBD2 (5 bases). Between the trimmed V and J ends, which lost 6 bases and 2 bases, there was a span of 10 bases. The CDR3 runs 13 residues. The CDR3 bases are TGTGCCAGCAGCCTGGGAGTTCAAGAGACCCAGTACTTC. Protein product: CASSLGVQETQYF.

The rearrangement uses TRBV12-3 or TRBV12-4 and TRBJ1-1; D possibly corresponds to TRBD1 (5 bases). The CDR3 has 13 amino acids. Trimming pared 6 bases from V and 5 bases from J, leaving 13 bases between. The CDR3: CASRVGGWTEAFF. The CDR3, as DNA: TGTGCCAGCAGGGTCGGGGGTTGGACTGAAGCTTTCTTT.

This clone was seen once. The gene calls are TRBV2 and TRBJ2-2, with D tentatively TRBD1 (5 bases). Between the trimmed V and J ends, which lost 0 bases and 6 bases, there was a span of 5 bases. This CDR3 comprises 13 residues. Germline V CDR1 and CDR2: SNHLY, FYNNEI. The CDR3 nucleotides are TGTGCCAGCAGTGAAGCACAGGCCGGGGAGCTGTTTTTT. Amino acids: CASSEAQAGELFF.

This clone appeared a few times. This chain's CDR3 is CASSSTGGSTEAFF. CDR3 nucleotides: TGTGCCAGCAGCTCTACAGGGGGGAGCACTGAAGCTTTCTTT. The chain is built from TRBV7-9 and TRBJ1-1; 8 bases are a match to TRBD1. The length of the CDR3 is 14 residues. Germline CDR1 reads SEHNR; CDR2 reads FQNEAQ (reference sequence). V lost 4 bases to trimming and J lost 4 bases; unmatched junction nucleotides: 5.

The V call is TRBV3-1 (or the pseudogene TRBV3-2), the J call TRBJ2-5, with 7 positions matching TRBD1. In germline, CDR1 is LGHDT, CDR2 YNNKEL (reference sequence). The CDR3 consists of 14 residues. After removal of 5 bases from V and 3 bases from J, the junction contained 6 bases not matched to a gene. The CDR3 loop is CASSYRGQEETQYF. The CDR3 DNA reads as TGTGCCAGCAGCTACAGGGGCCAGGAAGAGACCCAGTACTTC.

This clone has just one count. The chain joins TRBV6-2 or TRBV6-3 to TRBJ1-5; a weak D match, TRBD1 (6 bases). The CDR3 totals 20 residues. Germline V gene lookup returns CDR1 MNHEY and CDR2 SVGEGT. Between the trimmed V and J ends, which lost 0 bases and 3 bases, there was a span of 24 bases. The CDR3 region is CASSYSIVAGVGTSNQPQHF. The CDR3 DNA reads TGTGCCAGCAGTTACTCGATCGTCGCAGGGGTTGGAACCTCCAATCAGCCCCAGCATTTT.

The chain is built from TRBV30 and TRBJ2-2; 7 nucleotides align to TRBD1. After removal of 5 bases from V and 3 bases from J, the junction contained 6 bases not matched to a gene. The CDR3 has 14 amino acids. CDR1 GTSNPN and CDR2 SVGIG come from the germline V gene (reference sequence). In nucleotides, the CDR3 is TGTGCCTGGCGTGGAGACAGGGACACCGGGGAGCTGTTTTTT. As protein: CAWRGDRDTGELFF.

The chain links TRBV19 to TRBJ1-5; 9 bases are shared with TRBD1. The length of the CDR3 is 15 residues. CDR1 is LNHDA, CDR2 SQIVND, per germline (reference sequence). The V segment lost 3 bases and the J segment 2 bases; nucleotides outside the gene matches: 2. In nucleotides, the CDR3 is TGTGCCAGTAGTATGGGACAGGGCGGCAATCAGCCCCAGCATTTT. Translated: CASSMGQGGNQPQHF.

The V gene is TRBV10-2, the J gene TRBJ2-1; 11 nucleotides match TRBD2. After removal of 7 bases from V and 1 base from J, the junction contained 3 bases not matched to a gene. Germline CDR1 reads WSHSY; CDR2 reads SAAADI. This CDR3 contains 15 residues. Here the CDR3 reads CASKTSGVSYNEQFF. DNA for the CDR3: TGCGCCAGCAAGACTAGCGGGGTATCCTACAATGAGCAGTTCTTC.

The V gene is TRBV2, the J gene TRBJ1-6, with a possible D match to TRBD1 (6 bases). This CDR3 contains 14 residues. V gave up 6 bases and J gave up 7 bases, with 13 bases separating them. CDR1 SNHLY and CDR2 FYNNEI come from the germline V gene. CDR3 sequence reads: CASSDTGINSPLHF. In DNA form, the CDR3 reads TGTGCCAGCAGCGACACAGGGATCAATTCACCCCTCCACTTT.

This clone has a single count. This chain links TRBV5-4 with TRBJ2-5; perhaps TRBD2 as D (7 bases). Germline V CDR1 and CDR2: SGHNT, YYREEE (reference sequence). V lost 5 bases, J lost 2 bases, and 19 bases lay in between. The CDR3 runs 16 residues. CDR3 sequence: CASSTGGLRSQETQYF. The CDR3 bases are TGTGCCAGCAGTACCGGGGGGCTTAGGAGTCAAGAGACCCAGTACTTC.

This rearrangement joins TRBV10-1 to TRBJ1-1; D unclear. The CDR3 sequence is 13 residues long. V was pared by 6 bases and J by 3 bases, with 11 bases between. Per germline, CDR1 WNHNN and CDR2 SYGVQD (reference sequence). CDR3 in DNA: TGCGCCAGCAGCCTGACCAGCGACACTGAAGCTTTCTTT. Protein sequence: CASSLTSDTEAFF.

This chain connects TRBV5-6 to TRBJ2-5; 8 bases fit TRBD1. V shed 3 bases and J 5 bases; nucleotides not matched to a gene: 6. Germline CDR1 is SGHDT and CDR2 is YYEEEE. This CDR3 is built from 14 residues. The CDR3 nucleotides are TGTGCCAGCAGCTCGACAGGGGTACGTGAGACCCAGTACTTC. Its translation: CASSSTGVRETQYF.

The chain uses TRBV29-1 and TRBJ2-2; perhaps TRBD1 as D (5 bases). The germline V and J ends were trimmed by 6 bases and 4 bases, with 18 bases remaining between them. The CDR3 length is 15 residues. Germline lookup yields CDR1 SQVTM and CDR2 ANQGSEA. The CDR3 DNA reads TGCAGCGTCGGCCGTGGGGCAATGGGCACCGGGGAGCTGTTTTTT. Translated, it gives CSVGRGAMGTGELFF.